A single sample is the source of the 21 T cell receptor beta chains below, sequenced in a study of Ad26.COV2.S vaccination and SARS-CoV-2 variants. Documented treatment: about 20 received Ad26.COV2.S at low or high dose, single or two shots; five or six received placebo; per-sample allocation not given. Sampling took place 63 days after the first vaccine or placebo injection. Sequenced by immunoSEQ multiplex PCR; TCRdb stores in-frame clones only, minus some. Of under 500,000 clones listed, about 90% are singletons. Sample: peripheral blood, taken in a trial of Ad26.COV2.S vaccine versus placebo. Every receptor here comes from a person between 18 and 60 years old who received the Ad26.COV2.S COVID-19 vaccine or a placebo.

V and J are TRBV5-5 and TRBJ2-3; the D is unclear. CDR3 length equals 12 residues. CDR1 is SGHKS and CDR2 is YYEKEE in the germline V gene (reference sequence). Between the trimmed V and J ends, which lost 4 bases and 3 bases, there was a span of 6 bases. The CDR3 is CASSPRTDTQYF. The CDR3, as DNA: TGTGCCAGCAGCCCTAGGACAGATACGCAGTATTTT.

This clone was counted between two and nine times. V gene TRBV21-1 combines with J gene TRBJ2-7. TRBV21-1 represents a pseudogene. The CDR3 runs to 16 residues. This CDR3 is CASSTDGDESLREQYF. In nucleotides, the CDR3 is TGTGCCAGCAGCACGGACGGGGACGAATCTCTCCGCGAGCAGTACTTC.

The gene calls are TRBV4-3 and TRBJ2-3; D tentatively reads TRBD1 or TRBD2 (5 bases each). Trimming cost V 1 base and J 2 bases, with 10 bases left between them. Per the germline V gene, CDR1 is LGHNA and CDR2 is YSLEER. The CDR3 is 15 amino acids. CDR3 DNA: TGCGCCAGCAGCCAAGTAGTGGGGACCACAGATACGCAGTATTTT. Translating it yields CASSQVVGTTDTQYF.

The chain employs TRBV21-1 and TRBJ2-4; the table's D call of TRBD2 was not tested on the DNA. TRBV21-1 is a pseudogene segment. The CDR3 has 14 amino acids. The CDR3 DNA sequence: TGTGCCAGCAGCTACCAGGGAGCGGGAAACATTCAGTACTTC. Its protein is CASSYQGAGNIQYF.

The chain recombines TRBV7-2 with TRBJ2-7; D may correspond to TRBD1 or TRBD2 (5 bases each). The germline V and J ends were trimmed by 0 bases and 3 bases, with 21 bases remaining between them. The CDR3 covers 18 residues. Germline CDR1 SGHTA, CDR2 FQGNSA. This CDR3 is CASSLAEGLAFGLYEQYF. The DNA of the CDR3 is TGTGCCAGCAGCTTAGCAGAGGGGCTAGCATTTGGGCTCTACGAGCAGTACTTC.

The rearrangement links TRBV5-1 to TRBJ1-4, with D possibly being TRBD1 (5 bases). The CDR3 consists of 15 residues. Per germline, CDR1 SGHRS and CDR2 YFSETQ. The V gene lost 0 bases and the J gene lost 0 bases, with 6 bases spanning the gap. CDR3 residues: CASSLVGATNEKLFF. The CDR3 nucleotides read TGCGCCAGCAGCTTGGTGGGGGCAACTAATGAAAAACTGTTTTTT.

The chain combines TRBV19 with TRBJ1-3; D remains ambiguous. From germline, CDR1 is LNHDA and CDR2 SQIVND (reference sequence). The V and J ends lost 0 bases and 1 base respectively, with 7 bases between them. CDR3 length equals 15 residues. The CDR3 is CASSIEGRSGNTIYF. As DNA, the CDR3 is TGTGCCAGTAGTATAGAGGGGAGGTCTGGAAACACCATATATTTT.

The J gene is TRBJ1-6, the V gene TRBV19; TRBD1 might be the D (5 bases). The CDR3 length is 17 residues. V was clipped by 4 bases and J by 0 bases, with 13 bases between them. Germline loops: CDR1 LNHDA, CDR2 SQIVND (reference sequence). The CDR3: CASSSHTQGSYNSPLHF. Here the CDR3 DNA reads TGTGCCAGTAGTAGCCATACCCAGGGCTCCTATAATTCACCCCTCCACTTT.

CDR3 nucleotide sequence: TGTGCCAGCAGTTACTCGGAAGCGCTTGGCTACACCTTC. The encoded protein is CASSYSEALGYTF. The chain uses TRBV6-6 and TRBJ1-2; D call uncertain. From germline, CDR1 is MNHNY and CDR2 SVGAGI (reference sequence). Trimming removed 0 bases from V and 7 bases from J, with 9 bases in between. This CDR3 has 13 amino acids.

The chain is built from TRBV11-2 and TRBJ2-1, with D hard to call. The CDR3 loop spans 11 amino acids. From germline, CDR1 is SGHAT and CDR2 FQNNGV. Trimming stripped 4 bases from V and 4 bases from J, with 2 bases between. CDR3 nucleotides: TGTGCCAGCAGCTGGTACAATGAGCAGTTCTTC. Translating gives CASSWYNEQFF.

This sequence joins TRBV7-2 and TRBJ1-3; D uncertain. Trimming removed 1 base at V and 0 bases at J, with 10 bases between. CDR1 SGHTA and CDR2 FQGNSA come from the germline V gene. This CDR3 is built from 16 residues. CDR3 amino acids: CASSLGLSSSGNTIYF. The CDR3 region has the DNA TGTGCCAGCAGCTTAGGTTTGAGTAGCTCTGGAAACACCATATATTTT. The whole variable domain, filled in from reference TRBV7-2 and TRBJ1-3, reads GAGVSQSPSNKVTEKGKDVELRCDPISGHTALYWYRQSLGQGLEFLIYFQGNSAPDKSGLPSDRFSAERTGGSVSTLTIQRTQQEDSAVYLCASSLGLSSSGNTIYFGEGSWLTVV.

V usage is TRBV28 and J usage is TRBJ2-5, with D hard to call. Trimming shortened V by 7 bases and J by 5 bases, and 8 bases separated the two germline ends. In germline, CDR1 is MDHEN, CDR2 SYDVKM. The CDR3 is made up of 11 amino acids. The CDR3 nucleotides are TGTGCCAGCATTAGGGATGAGACCCAGTACTTC. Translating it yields CASIRDETQYF. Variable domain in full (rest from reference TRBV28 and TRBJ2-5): DVKVTQSSRYLVKRTGEKVFLECVQDMDHENMFWYRQDPGLGLRLIYFSYDVKMKEKGDIPEGYSVSREKKERFSLILESASTNQTSMYLCASIRDETQYFGPGTRLLVL.

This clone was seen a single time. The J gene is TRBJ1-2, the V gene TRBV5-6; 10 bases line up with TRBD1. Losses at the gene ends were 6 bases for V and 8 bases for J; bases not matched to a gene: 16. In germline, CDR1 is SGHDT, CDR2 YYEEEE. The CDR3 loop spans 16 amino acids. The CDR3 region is CASTYRGQGFVAGYTF. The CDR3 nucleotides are TGTGCCAGCACCTACCGGGGACAGGGGTTCGTCGCGGGCTACACCTTC.

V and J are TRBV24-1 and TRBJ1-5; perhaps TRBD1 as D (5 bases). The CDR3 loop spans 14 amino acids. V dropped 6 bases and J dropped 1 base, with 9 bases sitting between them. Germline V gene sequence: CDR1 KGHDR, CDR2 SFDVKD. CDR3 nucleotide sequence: TGTGCCACCAGTCCTTGGGACAGCAATCAGCCCCAGCATTTT. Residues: CATSPWDSNQPQHF.

This chain's CDR3 is CASSLAAGGYNEQFF. CDR3 sequence (DNA): TGTGCCAGCAGTTTGGCGGCAGGGGGGTACAATGAGCAGTTCTTC. The rearrangement joins TRBV27 to TRBJ2-1; D is perhaps TRBD1 (7 bases). V gave up 3 bases and J gave up 4 bases, with 13 bases separating them. This CDR3 spans 15 amino acids. Germline V lookup: CDR1 MNHEY, CDR2 SMNVEV (reference sequence).

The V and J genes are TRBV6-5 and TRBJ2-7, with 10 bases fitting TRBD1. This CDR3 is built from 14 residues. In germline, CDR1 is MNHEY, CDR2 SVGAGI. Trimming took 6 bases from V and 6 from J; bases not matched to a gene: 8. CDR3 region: CASRTRDRGSEQYF. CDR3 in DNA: TGTGCCAGCAGAACACGGGACAGGGGCAGCGAGCAGTACTTC.

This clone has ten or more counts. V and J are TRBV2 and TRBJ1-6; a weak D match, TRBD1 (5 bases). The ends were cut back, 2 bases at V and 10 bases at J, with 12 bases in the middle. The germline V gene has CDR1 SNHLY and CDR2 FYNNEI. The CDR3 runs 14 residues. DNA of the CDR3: TGTGCCAGCAGTGAATTACAGGCGGGGTCACCCCTCCACTTT. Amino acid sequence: CASSELQAGSPLHF.

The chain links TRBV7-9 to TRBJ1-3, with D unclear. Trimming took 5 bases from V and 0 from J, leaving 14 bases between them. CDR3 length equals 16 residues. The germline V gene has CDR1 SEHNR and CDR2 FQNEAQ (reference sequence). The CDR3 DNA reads TGTGCCAGCAGCCAAATCAAACGGCTCTCTGGAAACACCATATATTTT. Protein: CASSQIKRLSGNTIYF.

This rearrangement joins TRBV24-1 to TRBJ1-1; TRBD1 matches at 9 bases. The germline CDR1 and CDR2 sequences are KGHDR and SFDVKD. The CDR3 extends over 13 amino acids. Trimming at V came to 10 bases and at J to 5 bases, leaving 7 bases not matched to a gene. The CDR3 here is CATRGQGETEAFF. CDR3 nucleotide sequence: TGTGCCACGCGGGGACAGGGAGAAACTGAAGCTTTCTTT.

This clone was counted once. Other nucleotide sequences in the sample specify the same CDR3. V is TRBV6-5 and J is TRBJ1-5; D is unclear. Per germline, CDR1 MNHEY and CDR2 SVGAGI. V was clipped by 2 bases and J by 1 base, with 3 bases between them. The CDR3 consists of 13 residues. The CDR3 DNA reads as TGTGCCAGCAGTTACGGCAGCAATCAGCCCCAGCATTTT. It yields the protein CASSYGSNQPQHF.

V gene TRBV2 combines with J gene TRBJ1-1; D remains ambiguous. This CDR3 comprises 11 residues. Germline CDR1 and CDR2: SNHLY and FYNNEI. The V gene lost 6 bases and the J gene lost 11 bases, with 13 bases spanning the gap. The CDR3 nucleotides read TGTGCCAGCAGGGAGGAGGGTAAGGCTTTCTTT. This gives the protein CASREEGKAFF. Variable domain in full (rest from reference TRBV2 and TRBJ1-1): EPEVTQTPSHQVTQMGQEVILRCVPISNHLYFYWYRQILGQKVEFLVSFYNNEISEKSEIFDDQFSVERPDGSNFTLKIRSTKLEDSAMYFCASREEGKAFFGQGTRLTVV.